This TCR beta chain came from a study of identical twins. Study-level findings and limits: The more abundant beta clonotypes in cord blood had fewer insertions, and memory repertoires did not show this.

Everyone who gave samples was a healthy Caucasian. It was template switching that added a universal primer site, and there were unique molecular identifiers on the cDNA. TCRdb independently ran MiXCR on the 5' RACE reads; one entry per CDR3 protein. This table holds 690,000 or so distinct CDR3 sequences, around 5.7% found once. This CDR3 is built from 14 residues. Germline CDR1 reads LNHNV; CDR2 reads YYDKDF (reference sequence). V lost 0 bases, J lost 1 base, and 6 bases lay in between. Notes on this clonotype: Its antigen is still unknown.

V is TRBV15 and J is TRBJ1-1; D gene unclear. Sequencing was done on a sample of naive T cells sorted from blood. This sequence was found in a man between 18 and 35 years old in good health. The CDR3 region is CATSRDRRNTEAFF. The CDR3 region has the DNA TGTGCCACCAGCAGAGATAGAAGGAACACTGAAGCTTTCTTT.